The 9 T cell receptor beta chains given below trace back to one sample, sequenced in a study of radiotherapy plus CTLA-4 blockade in lung cancer (dated 2018 in TCRdb). The library came from the immunoSEQ multiplex PCR assay. The table was pulled from immuneACCESS by TCRdb, which kept in-frame rearrangements only. Such tables lose some clones; where checked, under half of the loss comes from unresolved V genes, and the rest has no known cause. In this sample the table shows more than 80,000 clones, about 84% of which occur a single time. Clones ranked in the top ten supply under 3% of the sample. The source was peripheral blood, collected from a patient treated with radiotherapy plus ipilimumab. The receptors stem from a human donor with non-small cell lung cancer that progressed on radiotherapy plus ipilimumab. Some clones in this sample may be carry-over from other donors' samples.

Details on this clone: The germline gene is not matched at one end of the junction; a read error may be the cause. This sample also contains other DNA sequences that code for the same CDR3. The chain combines TRBV6-5 with TRBJ1-2; 10 nucleotides match TRBD1. Germline assignment: CDR1 MNHEY and CDR2 SVGAGI. The length of the CDR3 is 15 residues. In DNA, the CDR3 is TGTGCCAGCAGTTACTCGGGGACAGGGGAAGATGGTTACACCTTC. As protein: CASSYSGTGEDGYTF.

The chain has TRBV30 and TRBJ1-5; weak D call: TRBD1 (6 bases). V dropped 1 base and J dropped 1 base, with 11 bases sitting between them. Germline CDR1 is GTSNPN and CDR2 is SVGIG (reference sequence). The CDR3 consists of 15 residues. The CDR3 loop reads CAWSGRGGSNQPQHF. CDR3 in DNA: TGTGCCTGGAGTGGTCGAGGGGGAAGCAATCAGCCCCAGCATTTT.

V usage is TRBV7-2 and J usage is TRBJ2-2, with 7 bases identical to TRBD1. J was trimmed by 7 bases and V by 5 bases; bases with no gene match: 10. Germline loops: CDR1 SGHTA, CDR2 FQGNSA. The CDR3 is 15 residues long. CDR3 protein: CASSPWDREDGELFF. The CDR3 DNA reads TGTGCCAGCAGCCCCTGGGACAGAGAGGACGGGGAGCTGTTTTTT.

V usage is TRBV7-2 and J usage is TRBJ2-7, with TRBD1 matching 8 bases. The CDR3 runs to 14 residues. Per the germline V gene, CDR1 is SGHTA and CDR2 is FQGNSA. The trim removed 3 bases at V and 6 bases at J, leaving 7 bases unmatched. The CDR3 protein is CASSFNQGAIEQYF. The CDR3, as DNA: TGTGCCAGCAGCTTTAATCAGGGGGCGATCGAGCAGTACTTC.

The chain links TRBV6-6 to TRBJ2-5; D might be TRBD2 (5 bases). The CDR3 totals 14 residues. The V gene lost 0 bases and the J gene lost 4 bases, with 9 bases spanning the gap. In germline, CDR1 is MNHNY, CDR2 SVGAGI (reference sequence). DNA of the CDR3: TGTGCCAGCAGTTACTCGCCTAGCAGAGAGACCCAGTACTTC. It codes for CASSYSPSRETQYF.

The rearrangement uses TRBV9 and TRBJ1-2; TRBD1 might be the D (5 bases). The germline V and J ends were trimmed by 0 bases and 4 bases, with 13 bases remaining between them. This CDR3 has 15 amino acids. From germline, CDR1 is SGDLS and CDR2 YYNGEE. For the CDR3, the DNA is TGTGCCAGCAGCGTAGCGTGGGGCCGAGGCTATGGCTACACCTTC. Amino acids: CASSVAWGRGYGYTF. The full variable domain, in which reference TRBV9 and TRBJ1-2 provide the parts outside the CDR3, is DSGVTQTPKHLITATGQRVTLRCSPRSGDLSVYWYQQSLDQGLQFLIQYYNGEERAKGNILERFSAQQFPDLHSELNLSSLELGDSALYFCASSVAWGRGYGYTFGSGTRLTVV.

The chain combines TRBV7-9 with TRBJ2-7; D is unclear. The germline V gene has CDR1 SEHNR and CDR2 FQNEAQ (reference sequence). V lost 1 base to trimming and J lost 4 bases, with 5 bases between them. The CDR3 runs 12 residues. CDR3 DNA: TGTGCCAGCAGCTTAGTCCCTTACGAGCAGTACTTC. This encodes CASSLVPYEQYF. The full variable domain, in which reference TRBV7-9 and TRBJ2-7 provide the parts outside the CDR3, is DTGVSQNPRHKITKRGQNVTFRCDPISEHNRLYWYRQTLGQGPEFLTYFQNEAQLEKSRLLSDRFSAERPKGSFSTLEIQRTEQGDSAMYLCASSLVPYEQYFGPGTRLTVT.

The chain employs TRBV4-2 and TRBJ2-7; TRBD1 matches at 8 bases. Trimming removed 1 base from V and 3 bases from J; junction bases left unmatched: 5. Looked up from germline, CDR1 is LGHNA and CDR2 is YNFKEQ. The CDR3 has 15 residues. This chain's CDR3 is CASSQAHDRGYEQYF. CDR3 coding DNA: TGTGCCAGCAGCCAAGCCCACGACAGGGGCTACGAGCAGTACTTC.

This chain links TRBV30 with TRBJ1-1, with 7 bases matching TRBD1. V lost 4 bases, J lost 0 bases, and 5 bases stayed unmatched. The CDR3 is 14 residues long. Per the germline V gene, CDR1 is GTSNPN and CDR2 is SVGIG (reference sequence). The CDR3 reads CAWNLGQVNTEAFF. The CDR3 DNA reads TGTGCCTGGAATCTCGGACAGGTGAACACTGAAGCTTTCTTT.